This TCR beta chain was captured in a study of vaccination effects on CD4 cells after COVID-19. The study, taken as a whole, reports: In the late period after vaccination, infection- and vaccine-induced clones contracted markedly.

Sequencing used immunoSEQ multiplex PCR; TCRdb keeps in-frame clones, though not all of them. The sample includes fewer than 30,000 clones, around 75% of them seen just once. Before sequencing, viral peptide pools were used by the ViraFEST assay to expand antigen-specific CD4+ T cells. Between days 9 and 10 of culture, CD4+ T cells were separated out. Vaccine recipients, nucleocapsid antibody negative, had no prior SARS-CoV-2 infection. It was with roughly 9.5 IU/ml IL-2 and about 10 ug/ml peptides that some 1.8 million PBMC per well were cultured. Cultures received IL-2 medium that replaced half the medium on days 3 and 7. This clone was detected only a few times. Its antigen is not identified. Looked up from germline, CDR1 is SGHTA and CDR2 is FQGNSA. This CDR3 comprises 15 residues. V lost 1 base, J lost 6 bases, and 16 bases lay in between.

The source of this sequence is a human donor who received a COVID-19 vaccine. This material consisted of CD4+ T cells from PBMCs cultured with SARS-CoV-2 spike peptides, taken before COVID-19 vaccination. The genes are TRBV7-2 and TRBJ2-7; D possibly corresponds to TRBD2 (5 bases). DNA for the CDR3: TGTGCCAGCAGCTTAGTCTTTCTGTCCGGAGGCGAGCAGTACTTC. Residues: CASSLVFLSGGEQYF.